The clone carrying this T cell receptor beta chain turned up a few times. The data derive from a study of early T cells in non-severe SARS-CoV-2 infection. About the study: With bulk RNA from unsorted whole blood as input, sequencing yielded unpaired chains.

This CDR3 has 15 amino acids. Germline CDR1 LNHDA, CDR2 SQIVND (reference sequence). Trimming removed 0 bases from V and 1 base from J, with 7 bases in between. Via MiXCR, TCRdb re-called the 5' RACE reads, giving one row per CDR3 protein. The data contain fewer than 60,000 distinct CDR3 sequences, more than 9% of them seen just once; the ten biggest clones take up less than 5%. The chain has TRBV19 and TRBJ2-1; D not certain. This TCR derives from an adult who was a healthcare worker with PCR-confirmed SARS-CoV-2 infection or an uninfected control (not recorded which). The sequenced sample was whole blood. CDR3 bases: TGTGCCAGTAGTATAGACACGGGTTCCTACAATGAGCAGTTCTTC. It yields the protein CASSIDTGSYNEQFF.